This is a list of T cell receptor beta chains from one sample in a study of patients and donors after allogeneic stem cell transplantation. TCRdb reprocessed the RT-PCR reads via MiXCR and lists one record per CDR3 protein. The sample consists of about 110,000 distinct CDR3 sequences, roughly 37% of them appearing once. The sequenced material came from blood, either unsorted or a sorted T cell fraction (not recorded which). The receptors were gathered from a human donor who was either an allogeneic HSCT recipient or a stem cell or donor lymphocyte infusion donor (not recorded which). It is not recorded whose cells these are; they may come from a transplant donor. CDR3s include the opening cysteine and the closing phenylalanine or tryptophan. Each record gives: J gene, V gene, D gene, clone size, CDR3 DNA, CDR3 protein. The D gene is left open where the match is weak. A clone size is listed for some rows: how often the clone was seen (once, few, many), or a class if it is expanded.

j_gene: TRBJ2-7; v_gene: TRBV7-6; d_gene: -; abundance: -; CDR3nt: TGTGCCAGCAGCTCCAGACTAGAGGGGGTAGGGGAGCAGTACTTC; CDR3aa: CASSSRLEGVGEQYF
j_gene: TRBJ2-1; v_gene: TRBV20-1; d_gene: -; abundance: -; CDR3nt: TGCAGTGCTAGTTCCTGGATCCTAGCCGATGAGCAGTTCTTC; CDR3aa: CSASSWILADEQFF
j_gene: TRBJ1-1; v_gene: TRBV7-2; d_gene: -; abundance: few; CDR3nt: TGTGCCAGCAGCTTATTAGGTGCTAAACTGAACACTGAAGCTTTCTTT; CDR3aa: CASSLLGAKLNTEAFF
j_gene: TRBJ2-7; v_gene: TRBV20-1; d_gene: -; abundance: -; CDR3nt: TGCAGTGCTAGAAACCGGGACCGCTTCTACGAGCAGTACTTC; CDR3aa: CSARNRDRFYEQYF
j_gene: TRBJ1-1; v_gene: TRBV15; d_gene: -; abundance: few; CDR3nt: TGTGCCACCAGCAGGGAGACAGCCCTGAACACTGAAGCTTTCTTT; CDR3aa: CATSRETALNTEAFF
j_gene: TRBJ1-1; v_gene: TRBV27; d_gene: -; abundance: -; CDR3nt: TGTGCCAGCAGTTTACGGGGGTTCGTGAACACTGAAGCTTTCTTT; CDR3aa: CASSLRGFVNTEAFF
j_gene: TRBJ2-1; v_gene: TRBV29-1; d_gene: -; abundance: -; CDR3nt: TGCAGCGTTTGGGCATATGAGCAGTTCTTC; CDR3aa: CSVWAYEQFF
j_gene: TRBJ2-7; v_gene: TRBV4-2; d_gene: -; abundance: -; CDR3nt: TGTGCCAGCAGCCAAGAAGGAAATAGCTTCCACGAGCAGTACTTC; CDR3aa: CASSQEGNSFHEQYF
j_gene: TRBJ2-7; v_gene: TRBV6-5; d_gene: -; abundance: -; CDR3nt: TGTGCCAGCAGTTACGGGACGCTTTACGAGCAGTACTTC; CDR3aa: CASSYGTLYEQYF
j_gene: TRBJ1-2; v_gene: TRBV12-3/TRBV12-4; d_gene: -; abundance: many; CDR3nt: TGTGCCTCTAGGGGAAGCAGAGTCTATGGCTACACCTTC; CDR3aa: CASRGSRVYGYTF
j_gene: TRBJ2-1; v_gene: TRBV7-2; d_gene: -; abundance: -; CDR3nt: TGTGCCAGCAGCTTAAAGCAGGGGTGGTACAATGAGCAGTTCTTC; CDR3aa: CASSLKQGWYNEQFF
j_gene: TRBJ2-3; v_gene: TRBV6-6; d_gene: -; abundance: once; CDR3nt: TGTGCCAGCAGTTACGGCAGTAACACAGATACGCAGTATTTT; CDR3aa: CASSYGSNTDTQYF
j_gene: TRBJ2-7; v_gene: TRBV6-6; d_gene: -; abundance: -; CDR3nt: TGTGCCAGCAGTTACTCACGGCAGGGCTCCTACGAGCAGTACTTC; CDR3aa: CASSYSRQGSYEQYF
j_gene: TRBJ2-1; v_gene: TRBV6-5; d_gene: -; abundance: -; CDR3nt: TGTGCCAGCAGAGGGGGGTGGGTGCAGTTCTTC; CDR3aa: CASRGGWVQFF
j_gene: TRBJ2-7; v_gene: TRBV20-1; d_gene: TRBD1; abundance: -; CDR3nt: TGCAGTGGCAAACAGGGGCGTAACTACGAGCAGTACTTC; CDR3aa: CSGKQGRNYEQYF
j_gene: TRBJ2-7; v_gene: TRBV6-2/TRBV6-3; d_gene: -; abundance: -; CDR3nt: TGTGCCAGCAGTCCCCCTCAAAGACGGGGCGAGCAGTACTTC; CDR3aa: CASSPPQRRGEQYF